This T cell receptor beta chain comes out of a study of T cell repertoires in aging, cancer and after chemotherapy. Study outcomes and limitations: Rebound thymic output was suggested by rising median generation probability during chemotherapy in each cancer cohort.

TRB rearrangements spanning V, D and J were amplified using mixed TRB-A/B primers. A single record per CDR3 protein comes from TCRdb applying MiXCR to the multiplex PCR reads. The profile shows 10,000 to 15,000 distinct CDR3 sequences, around 30% of them singletons. Sample share makes this clonotype medium-sized. Its antigen is undetermined. The template was genomic DNA from peripheral blood, not RNA. The ends lost 5 bases at V and 0 bases at J; junction bases unmatched: 4. The CDR3 length is 15 residues. Per germline, CDR1 MNHEY and CDR2 SMNVEV (reference sequence). This clonotype was sampled from a human donor with a blood cancer. V is TRBV27 and J is TRBJ2-3; 8 nucleotides align to TRBD2. The sequencing input was blood. CDR3 in amino acids: CASSLLAASTDTQYF. The CDR3 DNA reads TGTGCCAGCAGTCTACTAGCGGCTAGCACAGATACGCAGTATTTT.